Sequencing of this T cell receptor beta chain was carried out in a study of cytotoxic CD8 clonotypes in ibrutinib-treated CLL. On the study more broadly: Complete response was seen in 2 patients and partial in roughly 25; approximately 12 progressed and roughly 14 stayed remitted after a median about six years.

The targeted sequencing depth was 1 in 200,000 to 1 in 1 million T cells. Repertoires were generated with immunoSEQ multiplex PCR, while TCRdb's copy carries only in-frame clones and drops some. The sample lists more than 85,000 clones; 70% to 80% were seen once. Germline V gene sequence: CDR1 SGHRS, CDR2 YFSETQ. The CDR3 consists of 15 residues. Trimming pared 3 bases from V and 3 bases from J, leaving 16 bases between. General study results and limits: Sampling times (in sustained-remission versus progressing patients) were not the same.

This clone was recorded a few times. Its antigen is not identified. The clonotype comes from a human donor with chronic lymphocytic leukemia. The sequencing used PBMCs, collected after 24 months of ibrutinib treatment. V and J are TRBV5-1 and TRBJ2-7, with a tentative D call TRBD1 (5 bases). CDR3 sequence (DNA): TGCGCCAGCAGCTCTGCTGGGGCTCCTAGCTACGAGCAGTACTTC. Translated: CASSSAGAPSYEQYF.